These 18 T cell receptor beta chains originate from one sample sequenced in a study of blood T cell repertoires in COVID-19. Generated by immunoSEQ multiplex PCR, the TCRdb table keeps only in-frame clones and is missing some. The repertoire holds 150,000 to 200,000 clones, 65% to 85% seen once, with about 5% in the top ten. Sequencing was carried out using peripheral blood. Source of these receptors: a woman aged 30 to 39 with acute or convalescent COVID-19.

The chain combines TRBV18 with TRBJ1-5; D unresolved. Germline-derived CDR1 and CDR2 are KGHSH and LQKENI. Between the trimmed V and J ends, which lost 1 base and 2 bases, there was a span of 18 bases. CDR3 length: 18 residues. The CDR3 DNA is TGTGCCAGCTCACCACGGCCAGGAGAACTTAGCGGCAATCAGCCCCAGCATTTT. Translation: CASSPRPGELSGNQPQHF.

The chain has TRBV7-9 and TRBJ2-7; 11 bases match TRBD1. Germline-derived CDR1 and CDR2 are SEHNR and FQNEAQ (reference sequence). The CDR3 runs to 15 residues. V trimming: 3 bases; J trimming: 3 bases; junction bases outside the gene matches: 4. The CDR3 DNA reads as TGTGCCAGCAGCTTCCGGGACAGGGGGTTCTACGAGCAGTACTTC. Translated: CASSFRDRGFYEQYF.

The chain recombines TRBV27 with TRBJ1-1; D might be TRBD1 (5 bases). Germline V gene sequence: CDR1 MNHEY, CDR2 SMNVEV (reference sequence). Trimming cost V 4 bases and J 6 bases, with 15 bases left between them. This CDR3 is built from 14 residues. The DNA for the CDR3 is TGTGCCAGCAGTTACCGGGGGGTTTCCTCTGAAGCTTTCTTT. As protein: CASSYRGVSSEAFF.

The chain is built from TRBV28 and TRBJ2-1, with 8 nucleotides matching TRBD2. The germline CDR1 and CDR2 sequences are MDHEN and SYDVKM. The CDR3 sequence is 15 residues long. The trim removed 6 bases at V and 7 bases at J, leaving 11 bases unmatched. The CDR3 here is CASRPTSVPLNEQFF. The CDR3, as DNA: TGTGCCAGCAGACCGACTAGCGTGCCCCTAAATGAGCAGTTCTTC.

The chain couples TRBV10-3 to TRBJ2-7; no reliable D call. The CDR3 length is 12 residues. Trimming left V 10 bases short and J 3 bases short, with 13 bases between. Per germline, CDR1 ENHRY and CDR2 SYGVKD. The CDR3 spells CATKPSYYEQYF. The CDR3 region has the DNA TGTGCCACTAAACCGTCCTACTACGAGCAGTACTTC.

The gene calls are TRBV25-1 and TRBJ1-5, with D unclear. Per the germline V gene, CDR1 is MGHDK and CDR2 is SYGVNS. The length of the CDR3 is 13 residues. V dropped 5 bases and J dropped 2 bases, with 7 bases sitting between them. The CDR3 nucleotides are TGTGCCAGCAGTCAGGAGGGCAATCAGCCCCAGCATTTT. Translated, it gives CASSQEGNQPQHF.

The chain recombines TRBV6-5 with TRBJ2-1; 10 positions agree with TRBD1. The CDR3 runs 15 residues. The V segment lost 4 bases and the J segment 5 bases; nucleotides outside the gene matches: 5. The germline V gene has CDR1 MNHEY and CDR2 SVGAGI. The chain's CDR3 is CASSSTGGGNNEQFF. In DNA, the CDR3 is TGTGCCAGCAGTTCGACAGGGGGCGGGAACAATGAGCAGTTCTTC.

The chain uses TRBV7-2 and TRBJ2-1; 9 bases map to TRBD2. V was clipped by 3 bases and J by 2 bases; unmatched bases: 5. CDR3 length: 16 residues. CDR1 is SGHTA and CDR2 is FQGNSA in the germline V gene. The CDR3 bases are TGTGCCAGCAGCTTGGTGATAGCGGGAGCCTACAATGAGCAGTTCTTC. Protein sequence: CASSLVIAGAYNEQFF. The full variable domain, its missing parts supplied by reference TRBV7-2 and TRBJ2-1, is GAGVSQSPSNKVTEKGKDVELRCDPISGHTALYWYRQSLGQGLEFLIYFQGNSAPDKSGLPSDRFSAERTGGSVSTLTIQRTQQEDSAVYLCASSLVIAGAYNEQFFGPGTRLTVL.

The CDR3 DNA sequence: TGTGCCAGCAGGACAACAGGGTTTCTTACTTTCTTT. It translates to CASRTTGFLTFF. V gene TRBV28 combines with J gene TRBJ1-1; weak D call: TRBD1 (6 bases). Trimming removed 6 bases from V and 12 bases from J, with 17 bases in between. The CDR3 runs to 12 residues. From germline, CDR1 is MDHEN and CDR2 SYDVKM.

V and J are TRBV7-9 and TRBJ1-3, with unresolved D. The CDR3 runs to 14 residues. Germline V gene sequence: CDR1 SEHNR, CDR2 FQNEAQ (reference sequence). Trimming cost V 0 bases and J 8 bases, with 11 bases left between them. The CDR3 region is CASSLAGREDTIYF. CDR3 DNA: TGTGCCAGCAGCTTAGCGGGGAGGGAAGACACCATATATTTT.

The V gene is TRBV6-4, the J gene TRBJ2-3; 11 nucleotides align to TRBD2. V gave up 5 bases and J gave up 6 bases; unmatched junction bases: 4. The CDR3 spans 14 residues. In germline, CDR1 is MRHNA, CDR2 SNTAGT. The CDR3 region has the DNA TGTGCCAGCAGTAGACTAGCGGGAATGGATACGCAGTATTTT. Protein product: CASSRLAGMDTQYF.

J is TRBJ1-5 and V is TRBV7-9, with a weak D call TRBD1 (6 bases). CDR3 size: 16 residues. Germline CDR1 is SEHNR and CDR2 is FQNEAQ (reference sequence). The V end was cut by 5 bases, the J end by 7 bases, with 21 bases between. CDR3 coding DNA: TGTGCCAGCAGCACGCGACCACAGGGAAGTGGACAGCCCCAGCATTTT. It translates to CASSTRPQGSGQPQHF.

The count of this clone is one. V is TRBV27 and J is TRBJ1-1, with TRBD1 as a possible D gene (5 bases). The CDR3 consists of 14 residues. Between the trimmed V and J ends, which lost 7 bases and 3 bases, there was a span of 15 bases. Germline loops: CDR1 MNHEY, CDR2 SMNVEV (reference sequence). The CDR3 DNA follows: TGTGCCAGCACCTGGGGGGTTTTGGACACTGAAGCTTTCTTT. It yields the protein CASTWGVLDTEAFF.

CDR3 DNA: TGCAGCGCTGGGGCGGCCACCGGCGGGGGCTATGGCTACACCTTC. Residues: CSAGAATGGGYGYTF. The chain recombines TRBV29-1 with TRBJ1-2; weak D call: TRBD1 (5 bases). Trimming shortened V by 7 bases and J by 4 bases, and 22 bases separated the two germline ends. The CDR3 has 15 amino acids. Germline CDR1 and CDR2: SQVTM and ANQGSEA. Full variable domain (missing parts from reference TRBV29-1 and TRBJ1-2): SAVISQKPSRDICQRGTSLTIQCQVDSQVTMMFWYRQQPGQSLTLIATANQGSEATYESGFVIDKFPISRPNLTFSTLTVSNMSPEDSSIYLCSAGAATGGGYGYTFGSGTRLTVV.

This chain connects TRBV28 to TRBJ1-3, with 8 bases fitting TRBD1. Looked up from germline, CDR1 is MDHEN and CDR2 is SYDVKM. The CDR3 is 16 residues long. The trim removed 10 bases at V and 2 bases at J, leaving 13 bases unmatched. CDR3 loop: CATRGLGPSTGNTIYF. The CDR3 nucleotides read TGTGCCACCAGGGGGCTAGGTCCCTCGACTGGAAACACCATATATTTT.

The J gene is TRBJ2-3, the V gene TRBV19, with 10 bases fitting TRBD2. Germline values: CDR1 LNHDA, CDR2 SQIVND (reference sequence). V gave up 5 bases and J gave up 1 base; unmatched junction bases: 6. The CDR3 totals 16 residues. CDR3 DNA: TGTGCCAGTAGTTTCCCTAGCGGGAGTCGCACAGATACGCAGTATTTT. Protein sequence: CASSFPSGSRTDTQYF.

The V call is TRBV11-3, the J call TRBJ2-2, with 13 bases that match TRBD2. From germline, CDR1 is SGHNT and CDR2 YENEEA. The CDR3 is 16 residues long. V was clipped by 1 base and J by 5 bases; unmatched bases: 1. The CDR3 loop reads CASSLGGLAGTGELFF. As DNA, the CDR3 is TGTGCCAGCAGCTTAGGGGGACTAGCGGGAACCGGGGAGCTGTTTTTT.

V usage is TRBV10-1 and J usage is TRBJ2-5, with a possible D match to TRBD2 (6 bases). The CDR3 runs 14 residues. Germline CDR1 WNHNN, CDR2 SYGVQD (reference sequence). V was trimmed by 6 bases and J by 5 bases, leaving 16 bases between them. The CDR3 here is CASSLAGTPETQYF. CDR3 bases: TGCGCCAGCAGCCTAGCCGGGACTCCCGAGACCCAGTACTTC.